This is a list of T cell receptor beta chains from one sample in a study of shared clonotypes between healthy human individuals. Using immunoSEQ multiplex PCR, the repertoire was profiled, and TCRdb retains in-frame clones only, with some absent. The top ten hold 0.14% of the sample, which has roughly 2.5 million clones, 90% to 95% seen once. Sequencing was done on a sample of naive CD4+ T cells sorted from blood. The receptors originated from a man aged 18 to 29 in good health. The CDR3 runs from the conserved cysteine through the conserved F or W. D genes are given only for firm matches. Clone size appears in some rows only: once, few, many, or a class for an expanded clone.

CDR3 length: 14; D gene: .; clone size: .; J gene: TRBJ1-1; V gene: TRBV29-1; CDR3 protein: CSVELQGLNTEAFF; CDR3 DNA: TGCAGCGTTGAACTCCAGGGACTGAACACTGAAGCTTTCTTT
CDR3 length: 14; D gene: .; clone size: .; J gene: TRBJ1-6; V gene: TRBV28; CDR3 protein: CASSLIRDNSPLHF; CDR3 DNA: TGTGCCAGCAGTTTAATACGGGATAATTCACCCCTCCACTTT
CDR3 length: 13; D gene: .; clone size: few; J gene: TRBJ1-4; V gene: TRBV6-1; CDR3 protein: CASSETGFGKLFF; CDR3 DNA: TGTGCCAGCAGTGAAACAGGGTTTGGAAAACTGTTTTTT
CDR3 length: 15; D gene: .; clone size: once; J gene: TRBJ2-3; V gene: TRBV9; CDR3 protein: CASSVDGSSTDTQYF; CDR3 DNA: TGTGCCAGCAGCGTAGACGGATCCTCCACAGATACGCAGTATTTT
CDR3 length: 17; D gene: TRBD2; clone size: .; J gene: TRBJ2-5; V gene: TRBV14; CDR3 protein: CASSRSVAGASQETQYF; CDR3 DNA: TGTGCCAGCAGCCGATCCGTAGCGGGAGCATCCCAAGAGACCCAGTACTTC
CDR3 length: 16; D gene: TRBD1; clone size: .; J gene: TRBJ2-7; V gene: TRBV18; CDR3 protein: CASSPSRDRVDYEQYF; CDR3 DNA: TGTGCCAGCTCACCGAGCCGGGACAGGGTTGACTACGAGCAGTACTTC
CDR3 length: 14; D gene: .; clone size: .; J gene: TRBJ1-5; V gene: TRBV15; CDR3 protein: CATSSELSGQPQHF; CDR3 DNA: TGTGCCACCAGCAGCGAACTCTCGGGCCAGCCCCAGCATTTT
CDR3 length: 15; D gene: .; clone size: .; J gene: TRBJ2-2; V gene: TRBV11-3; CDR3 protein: CASSARQASTGELFF; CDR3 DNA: TGTGCCAGCAGCGCCCGACAGGCGAGCACCGGGGAGCTGTTTTTT
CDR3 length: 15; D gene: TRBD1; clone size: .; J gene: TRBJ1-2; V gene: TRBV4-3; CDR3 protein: CASSNRDRSNYGYTF; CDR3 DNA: TGCGCCAGCAGCAACCGGGACAGGTCTAACTATGGCTACACCTTC
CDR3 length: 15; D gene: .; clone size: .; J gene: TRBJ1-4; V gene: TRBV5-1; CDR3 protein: CASSLEGSTNEKLFF; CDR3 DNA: TGCGCCAGCAGCTTGGAGGGGTCAACTAATGAAAAACTGTTTTTT
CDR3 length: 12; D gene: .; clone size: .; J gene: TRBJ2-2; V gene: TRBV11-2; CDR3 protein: CASSFQGGELFF; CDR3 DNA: TGTGCCAGCAGCTTTCAAGGGGGGGAGCTGTTTTTT
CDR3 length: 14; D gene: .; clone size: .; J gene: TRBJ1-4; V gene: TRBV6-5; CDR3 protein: CASSYGGTVEKLFF; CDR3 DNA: TGTGCCAGCAGTTACGGGGGAACCGTGGAAAAACTGTTTTTT
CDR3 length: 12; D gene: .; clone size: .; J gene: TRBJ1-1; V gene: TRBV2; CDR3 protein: CASRPDGTEAFF; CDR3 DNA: TGTGCCAGCAGACCTGACGGTACTGAAGCTTTCTTT
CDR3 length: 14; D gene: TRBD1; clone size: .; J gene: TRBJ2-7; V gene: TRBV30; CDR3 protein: CAWSPGQVFYEQYF; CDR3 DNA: TGTGCCTGGAGCCCGGGACAGGTCTTCTACGAGCAGTACTTC
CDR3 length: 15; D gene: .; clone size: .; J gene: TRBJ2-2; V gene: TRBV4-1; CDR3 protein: CASSQEGLNTGELFF; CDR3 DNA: TGCGCCAGCAGCCAAGAGGGACTTAACACCGGGGAGCTGTTTTTT
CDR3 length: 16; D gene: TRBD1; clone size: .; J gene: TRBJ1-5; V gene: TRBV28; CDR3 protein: CASSSTGTGALGAQHF; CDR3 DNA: TGTGCCAGCAGTTCAACGGGGACAGGAGCCCTAGGGGCCCAGCATTTT
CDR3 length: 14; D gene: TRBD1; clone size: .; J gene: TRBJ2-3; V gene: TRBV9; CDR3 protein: CASSLQGHSDTQYF; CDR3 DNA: TGTGCCAGCAGCTTACAGGGGCACTCAGATACGCAGTATTTT
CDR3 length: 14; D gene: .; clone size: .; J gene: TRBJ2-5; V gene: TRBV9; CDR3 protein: CASSVDGQGGTQYF; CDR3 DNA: TGTGCCAGCAGCGTAGATGGGCAGGGGGGGACCCAGTACTTC
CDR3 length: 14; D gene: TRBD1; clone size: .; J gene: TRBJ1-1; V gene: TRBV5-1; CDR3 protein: CASSWDRGNTEAFF; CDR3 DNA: TGCGCCAGCAGCTGGGACAGGGGTAACACTGAAGCTTTCTTT
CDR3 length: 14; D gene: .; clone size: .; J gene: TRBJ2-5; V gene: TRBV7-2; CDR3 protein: CASSLTGLGETQYF; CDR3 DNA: TGTGCCAGCAGCTTAACTGGCCTCGGGGAGACCCAGTACTTC
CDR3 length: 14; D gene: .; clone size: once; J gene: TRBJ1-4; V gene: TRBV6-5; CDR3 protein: CASSLQGRFEKLFF; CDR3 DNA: TGTGCCAGCAGTCTCCAGGGTCGTTTTGAAAAACTGTTTTTT
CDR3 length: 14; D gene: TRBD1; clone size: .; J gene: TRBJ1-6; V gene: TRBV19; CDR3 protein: CATGQGQGNSPLHF; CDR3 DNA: TGTGCCACCGGACAGGGACAAGGAAATTCACCCCTCCACTTT
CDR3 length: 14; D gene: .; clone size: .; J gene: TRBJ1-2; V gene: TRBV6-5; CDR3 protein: CASSLRQIGYGYTF; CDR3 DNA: TGTGCCAGCAGTTTGAGGCAGATCGGCTATGGCTACACCTTC
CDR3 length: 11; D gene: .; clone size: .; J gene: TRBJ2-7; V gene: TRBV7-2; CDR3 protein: CGWRGSYEQYF; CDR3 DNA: TGTGGCTGGCGGGGATCCTACGAGCAGTACTTC
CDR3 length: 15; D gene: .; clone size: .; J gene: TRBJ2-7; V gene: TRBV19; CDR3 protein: CASSIGGNWFYEQYF; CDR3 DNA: TGTGCCAGTAGTATAGGAGGGAACTGGTTCTACGAGCAGTACTTC
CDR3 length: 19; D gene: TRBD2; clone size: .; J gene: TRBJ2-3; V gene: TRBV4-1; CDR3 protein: CASSQSPYTSGPSTDTQYF; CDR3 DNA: TGCGCCAGCAGCCAATCTCCCTACACTAGCGGGCCTAGCACAGATACGCAGTATTTT
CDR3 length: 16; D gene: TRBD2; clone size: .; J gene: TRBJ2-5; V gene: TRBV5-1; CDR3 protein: CASSAGLAGGQETQYF; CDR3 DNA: TGCGCCAGCAGCGCGGGACTAGCGGGAGGACAAGAGACCCAGTACTTC
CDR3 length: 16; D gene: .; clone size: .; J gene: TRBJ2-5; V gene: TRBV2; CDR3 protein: CASSEAEQGSRETQYF; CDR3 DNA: TGTGCCAGCAGTGAAGCAGAGCAAGGAAGTCGGGAGACCCAGTACTTC
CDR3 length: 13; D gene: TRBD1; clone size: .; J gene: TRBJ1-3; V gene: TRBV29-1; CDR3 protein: CSASGQGGNTIYF; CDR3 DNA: TGCAGCGCCTCGGGACAGGGAGGAAACACCATATATTTT
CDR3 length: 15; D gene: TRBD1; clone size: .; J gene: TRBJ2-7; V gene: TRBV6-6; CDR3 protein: CASSRGGQGAPEQYF; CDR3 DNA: TGTGCCAGCAGTAGGGGGGGACAGGGGGCACCCGAGCAGTACTTC
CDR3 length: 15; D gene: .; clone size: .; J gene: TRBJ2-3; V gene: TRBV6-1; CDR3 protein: CASSAWGASTDTQYF; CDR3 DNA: TGTGCCAGCAGTGCCTGGGGGGCTAGCACAGATACGCAGTATTTT
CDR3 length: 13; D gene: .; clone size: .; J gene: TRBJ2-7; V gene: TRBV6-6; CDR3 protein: CASRYREGYEQYF; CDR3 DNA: TGTGCCAGCAGGTATAGGGAAGGATACGAGCAGTACTTC
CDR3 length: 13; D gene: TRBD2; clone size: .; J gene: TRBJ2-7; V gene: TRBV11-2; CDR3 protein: CASRWTSASEQYF; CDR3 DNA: TGTGCCAGCAGGTGGACTAGCGCATCCGAGCAGTACTTC
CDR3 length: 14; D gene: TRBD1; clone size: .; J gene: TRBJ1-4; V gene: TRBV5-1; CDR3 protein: CASTLGTDNEKLFF; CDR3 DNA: TGCGCCAGCACTCTCGGGACAGATAATGAAAAACTGTTTTTT
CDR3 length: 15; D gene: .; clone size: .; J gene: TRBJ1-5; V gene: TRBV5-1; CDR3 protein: CASSLDGGGNQPQHF; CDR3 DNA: TGCGCCAGCAGCTTGGATGGTGGGGGCAATCAGCCCCAGCATTTT
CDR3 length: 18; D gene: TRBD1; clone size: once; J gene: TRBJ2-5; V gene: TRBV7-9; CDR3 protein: CASSSGQGTPAHQETQYF; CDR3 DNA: TGTGCCAGCAGCTCGGGACAGGGGACCCCCGCCCATCAAGAGACCCAGTACTTC
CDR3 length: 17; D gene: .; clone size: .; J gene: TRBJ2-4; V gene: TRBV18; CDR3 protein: CASSPLGTGTAKNIQYF; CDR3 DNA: TGTGCCAGCTCACCACTTGGGACGGGGACGGCCAAAAACATTCAGTACTTC
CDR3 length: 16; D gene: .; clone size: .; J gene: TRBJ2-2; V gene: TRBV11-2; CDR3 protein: CASSLGVSRNTRELFF; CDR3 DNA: TGTGCCAGCAGCTTAGGGGTGAGCAGGAACACCAGGGAGCTGTTTTTT
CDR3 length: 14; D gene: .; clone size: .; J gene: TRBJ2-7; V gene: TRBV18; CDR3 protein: CASSPSSRSYEQYF; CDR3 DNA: TGTGCCAGCTCACCCAGCAGCCGCTCCTACGAGCAGTACTTC
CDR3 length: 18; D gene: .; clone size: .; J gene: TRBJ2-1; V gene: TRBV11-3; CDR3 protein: CASSLYSGTPGTYNEQFF; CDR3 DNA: TGTGCCAGCAGCTTATACTCCGGGACACCTGGGACCTACAATGAGCAGTTCTTC
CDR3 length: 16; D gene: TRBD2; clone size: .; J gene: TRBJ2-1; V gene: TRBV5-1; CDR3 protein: CASSLVGRGGADEQFF; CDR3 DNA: TGCGCCAGCAGCTTGGTAGGGCGGGGGGGCGCAGATGAGCAGTTCTTC
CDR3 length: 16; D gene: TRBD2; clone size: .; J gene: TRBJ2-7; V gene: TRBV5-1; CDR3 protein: CASSGNGAAGGYEQYF; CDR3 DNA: TGCGCCAGCAGCGGAAACGGGGCGGCGGGAGGCTACGAGCAGTACTTC
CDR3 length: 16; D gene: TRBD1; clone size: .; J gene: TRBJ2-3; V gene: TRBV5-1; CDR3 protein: CASSLEGTGATDTQYF; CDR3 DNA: TGCGCCAGCAGCTTGGAGGGGACAGGGGCCACAGATACGCAGTATTTT
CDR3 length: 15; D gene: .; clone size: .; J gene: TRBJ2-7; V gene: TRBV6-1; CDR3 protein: CASSEAVGAGREQYF; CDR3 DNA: TGTGCCAGCAGTGAAGCGGTAGGCGCCGGTCGCGAGCAGTACTTC
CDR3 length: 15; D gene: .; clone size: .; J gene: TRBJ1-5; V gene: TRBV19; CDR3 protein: CASSGQAAGFQPQHF; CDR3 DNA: TGTGCCAGTAGTGGGCAGGCTGCAGGTTTTCAGCCCCAGCATTTT
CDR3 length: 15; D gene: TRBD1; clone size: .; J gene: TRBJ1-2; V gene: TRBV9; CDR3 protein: CASSVSGQGYYGYTF; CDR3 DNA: TGTGCCAGCAGCGTATCTGGACAGGGGTACTATGGCTACACCTTC
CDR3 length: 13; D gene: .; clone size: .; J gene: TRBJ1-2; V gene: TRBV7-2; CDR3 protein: CASSKGKGYGYTF; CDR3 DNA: TGTGCCAGCAGCAAGGGGAAGGGCTATGGCTACACCTTC
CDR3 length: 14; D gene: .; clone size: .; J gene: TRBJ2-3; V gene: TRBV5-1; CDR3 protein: CASSLAGTLDTQYF; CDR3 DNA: TGCGCCAGCAGCTTGGCCGGGACCCTTGATACGCAGTATTTT
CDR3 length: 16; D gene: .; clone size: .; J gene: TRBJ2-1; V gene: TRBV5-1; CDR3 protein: CASSLAGGSSYNEQFF; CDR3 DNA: TGCGCCAGCAGCTTGGCCGGCGGAAGCTCCTACAATGAGCAGTTCTTC
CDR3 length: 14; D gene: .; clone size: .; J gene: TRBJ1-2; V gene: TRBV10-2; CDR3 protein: CASSESLGRYGYTF; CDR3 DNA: TGCGCCAGCAGTGAGTCTTTAGGAAGGTATGGCTACACCTTC
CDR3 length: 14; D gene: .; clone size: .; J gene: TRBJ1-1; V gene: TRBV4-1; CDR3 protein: CASSLRTGSTEAFF; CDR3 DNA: TGCGCCAGCAGCCTCCGCACAGGGAGCACTGAAGCTTTCTTT
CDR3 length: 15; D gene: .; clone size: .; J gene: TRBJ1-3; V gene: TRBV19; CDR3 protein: CASSIGKRIGNTIYF; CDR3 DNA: TGTGCCAGTAGTATCGGGAAGCGGATAGGAAACACCATATATTTT
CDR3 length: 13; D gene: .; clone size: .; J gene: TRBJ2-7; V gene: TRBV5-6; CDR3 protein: CASSLGERHEQYF; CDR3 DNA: TGTGCCAGCAGCTTGGGGGAGCGCCACGAGCAGTACTTC
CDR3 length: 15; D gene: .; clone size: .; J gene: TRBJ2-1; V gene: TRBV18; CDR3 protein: CASSLLRALYNEQFF; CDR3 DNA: TGTGCCAGCTCTCTCCTCAGGGCCCTTTACAATGAGCAGTTCTTC
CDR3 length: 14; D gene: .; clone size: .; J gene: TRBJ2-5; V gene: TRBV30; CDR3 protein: CAWESGVFRETQYF; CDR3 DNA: TGTGCCTGGGAATCGGGGGTTTTTAGAGAGACCCAGTACTTC